The T cell receptor beta chain described here comes from a study of blood T cell repertoires in COVID-19. Study-level background: Both acute and convalescent COVID-19 samples were obtained from the United States, Italy and Spain. In each case, the material was cDNA or gDNA derived from T cells, B-cell-depleted T cells, or PBMCs.

This CDR3 spans 14 amino acids. Germline loops: CDR1 LGHDT, CDR2 YNNKEL (reference sequence). Trimming left V 1 base short and J 8 bases short, with 12 bases between. Methods used by the authors: Amplification with reference gene primers provided the estimates of nucleated cell counts. Some clones are missing from TCRdb's copy, which holds only in-frame ones; the method was immunoSEQ multiplex PCR. D and trimming come from the DNA, and the V and J calls and clone size come from that table. The top ten clones hold about 7.8% of a sample with 20,000 or so clones, 85% to 90% of them seen once. The chain uses TRBV3-1 (or the pseudogene TRBV3-2) and TRBJ1-5, with D perhaps matching TRBD1 (5 bases). The clonotype originates from an older woman with active COVID-19. Sequencing used peripheral blood. The CDR3 is CASSQGGTWEPQHF. DNA for the CDR3: TGTGCCAGCAGCCAAGGCGGGACCTGGGAGCCCCAGCATTTT.